This T cell receptor (beta chain) is drawn from a study of T cell responses to AZD1222 COVID-19 vaccine. Profiling relied on immunoSEQ multiplex PCR, and the TCRdb table lists in-frame clones only, not all of them. The sample has around 47,000 clones; around 77% are singletons. J was trimmed by 6 bases and V by 3 bases; bases with no gene match: 8. This CDR3 comprises 16 residues. CDR1 and CDR2 (germline): KGHDR, SFDVKD. Study-level points and caveats: When two AZD1222 doses had been given, Spike-specific TCR breadth and depth rose. Donors were mostly white British, more females; clonal diversity possibly underestimated. Researchers report vaccine-associated CD4 TCRs spanning spike, with dominance at 160-218 and 743-854.

Comment on this clone: The antigen is undetermined.

Sequences were derived from peripheral blood, sampled 28 days after the second dose of the MenACWY control vaccine. The TCR sequence derives from an adult who received the MenACWY meningococcal vaccine as a control. V and J are TRBV24-1 and TRBJ2-2; 8 nucleotides agree with TRBD1. The CDR3 reads CATSDPAGGSAGELFF. CDR3 nucleotide sequence: TGTGCCACCAGTGATCCCGCAGGGGGCAGTGCCGGGGAGCTGTTTTTT.